The 5 T cell receptor beta chains below come from one sample, sequenced in a study of blood T cell repertoires in COVID-19. Method: immunoSEQ multiplex PCR; TCRdb's copy keeps in-frame clones and lacks some. This table has approximately 150,000 clones, about 90% appearing once. Sequenced input: peripheral blood. These receptors were obtained from a man aged 45-60 years who had recovered from COVID-19.

The V and J genes are TRBV4-3 and TRBJ1-5; TRBD1 matches 9 bases. CDR3 length equals 15 residues. Germline loops: CDR1 LGHNA, CDR2 YSLEER. The V and J ends lost 4 bases and 6 bases, in that order; junction bases with no gene match: 7. This CDR3 is CASSPGTGRAQPQHF. The DNA of the CDR3 is TGCGCCAGCAGCCCAGGGACAGGGAGGGCTCAGCCCCAGCATTTT.

This clone appeared a few times. The chain recombines TRBV7-8 with TRBJ2-1; 11 positions match TRBD2. The CDR3 has 17 residues. V dropped 5 bases and J dropped 4; count of bases not matched to a gene: 10. Germline V gene sequence: CDR1 SGHVS, CDR2 FQNEAQ. The CDR3 loop is CASSRLAGGSNYNEQFF. In nucleotides, the CDR3 is TGTGCCAGCAGCAGGCTAGCGGGGGGCTCCAATTACAATGAGCAGTTCTTC.

The chain recombines TRBV3-1 (or the pseudogene TRBV3-2) with TRBJ1-2, with D maybe TRBD1 (6 bases). The CDR3 has 16 residues. V was trimmed by 4 bases and J by 0 bases, leaving 15 bases between them. Germline V gene lookup returns CDR1 LGHDT and CDR2 YNNKEL (reference sequence). As DNA, the CDR3 is TGTGCCAGCAGCCTCGAAGGGGGATCGGCTAACTATGGCTACACCTTC. This encodes CASSLEGGSANYGYTF.

This clone appeared once. The CDR3 loop reads CASSFSTGDSYNEQFF. The CDR3 coding sequence is TGTGCCAGCAGCTTTTCCACCGGGGACTCCTACAATGAGCAGTTCTTC. The rearrangement joins TRBV11-3 to TRBJ2-1, with D tentatively TRBD2 (5 bases). Germline values: CDR1 SGHNT, CDR2 YENEEA. The CDR3 covers 16 residues. V was clipped by 3 bases and J by 0 bases, with 12 bases between them.

This clone was seen only a few times. The chain is built from TRBV5-1 and TRBJ2-7, with D maybe TRBD2 (5 bases). The germline V and J ends were trimmed by 4 bases and 5 bases, with 16 bases remaining between them. Germline lookup yields CDR1 SGHRS and CDR2 YFSETQ. The CDR3 is 14 amino acids. As DNA, the CDR3 is TGCGCCAGCAGCCCGGACTCTGGCTGGGACGAGCAGTACTTC. Its protein product is CASSPDSGWDEQYF. Complete variable domain (other parts from reference TRBV5-1 and TRBJ2-7): KAGVTQTPRYLIKTRGQQVTLSCSPISGHRSVSWYQQTPGQGLQFLFEYFSETQRNKGNFPGRFSGRQFSNSRSEMNVSTLELGDSALYLCASSPDSGWDEQYFGPGTRLTVT.